This T cell receptor (beta chain) was sequenced in a study of T cells in Graves' hyperthyroidism and ophthalmopathy. Study-level points and caveats: Blood held most thyroid clonotypes expanded above 0.001 frequency. The model anticipated ophthalmopathy a median about six months pre-onset.

Patients were excluded for uncontrolled infection, other autoimmune disease, pregnancy or lactation. Fresh 10 ml peripheral blood yielded PBMCs. The CDR3 totals 12 residues. Germline V lookup: CDR1 SQVTM, CDR2 ANQGSEA. Deletions cut 6 bases from V and 8 bases from J, with 16 bases between. This clonotype occurred many times. What it binds is not known. Amplification of TCR beta CDR3 regions used RNA as the template. The HTBI primer set was used in a first-round RT-PCR of the TCR CDR3. TCRdb called the multiplex PCR reads again in MiXCR, with one record for every CDR3 protein. The profile shows about 420,000 distinct CDR3 sequences, approximately 14% of them singletons.

The chain has TRBV29-1 and TRBJ1-1, with D possibly being TRBD1 (5 bases). The clonotype comes from a woman between 18 and 30 years old with Graves' hyperthyroidism. Sequenced sample: blood. The CDR3 DNA reads TGCAGCGTGGGACTGTTTATTGGCGAAGCTTTCTTT. Amino acids: CSVGLFIGEAFF. The full variable domain, in which reference TRBV29-1 and TRBJ1-1 provide the parts outside the CDR3, is SAVISQKPSRDICQRGTSLTIQCQVDSQVTMMFWYRQQPGQSLTLIATANQGSEATYESGFVIDKFPISRPNLTFSTLTVSNMSPEDSSIYLCSVGLFIGEAFFGQGTRLTVV.